This T cell receptor (beta chain) stems from a study of cytomegalovirus exposure and HLA in healthy donors. Study outcomes and limitations: The study reported that TCR beta sequences accurately predicted HLA-A and HLA-B alleles in most subjects.

The CDR3 sequence is 14 residues long. Germline V gene lookup returns CDR1 SSHAT and CDR2 FNYEAQ (reference sequence). Remarks on this clone: Its antigen is unidentified. At one of its ends the junction is not consistent with the germline gene, which may arise from a read error.

The PCR had 60 Vbeta and 13 Jbeta primers. Sequenced by immunoSEQ multiplex PCR; TCRdb stores in-frame clones only, minus some. There are approximately 120,000 clones in the sample; around 73% occur only once, and around 8.1% lies in the top ten. Specimen: PBMCs. The chain uses TRBV7-7 and TRBJ1-3; D possibly corresponds to TRBD1 (5 bases). The sequence came from a man in his forties in good health and CMV-seronegative. CDR3 sequence (DNA): TGTGCTAGCAGCCCGGGACTGGAAGGAAACACCATATATTTT. Encoded protein: CASSPGLEGNTIYF.